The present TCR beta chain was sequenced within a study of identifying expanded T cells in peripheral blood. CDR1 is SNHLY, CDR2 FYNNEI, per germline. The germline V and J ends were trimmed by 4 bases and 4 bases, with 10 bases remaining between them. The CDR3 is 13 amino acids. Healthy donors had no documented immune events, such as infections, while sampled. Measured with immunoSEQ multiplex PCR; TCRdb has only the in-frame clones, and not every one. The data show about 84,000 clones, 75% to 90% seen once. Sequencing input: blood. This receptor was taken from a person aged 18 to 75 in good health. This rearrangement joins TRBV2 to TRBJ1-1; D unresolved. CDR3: CASSVAGPTEAFF. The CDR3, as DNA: TGTGCCAGCAGTGTAGCCGGACCCACTGAAGCTTTCTTT.